Each of the 29 T cell receptor beta chains below was sequenced from the same sample in a study of cytomegalovirus exposure and HLA in healthy donors. The PCR used 60 Vbeta and 13 Jbeta primers. The assay was immunoSEQ multiplex PCR, and TCRdb's table has in-frame clones only and misses some. The table records 150,000 to 200,000 clones, roughly 79% of them present only once. The specimen was PBMCs. The source of these receptors is a woman aged 30 to 39 in good health and CMV-seropositive.

The chain combines TRBV5-1 with TRBJ2-5, with no clear D. This CDR3 region has 13 residues. Trimming left V 2 bases short and J 3 bases short, with 8 bases between. Germline lookup yields CDR1 SGHRS and CDR2 YFSETQ. The CDR3 region is CASSFGSEETQYF. CDR3 sequence (DNA): TGCGCCAGCAGCTTCGGGTCGGAAGAGACCCAGTACTTC.

The rearrangement uses TRBV5-4 and TRBJ2-7; tentative D call: TRBD1 (6 bases). Trimming left V 4 bases short and J 8 bases short, with 22 bases between. In germline, CDR1 is SGHNT, CDR2 YYREEE (reference sequence). CDR3 length equals 15 residues. CDR3 nucleotides: TGTGCCAGCAGCACGGGGTCCGGGACAAAAGGCAAGCAGTACTTC. Protein sequence: CASSTGSGTKGKQYF.

The chain recombines TRBV27 with TRBJ1-2, with 9 positions matching TRBD1. Germline CDR1 is MNHEY and CDR2 is SMNVEV (reference sequence). The CDR3 extends over 16 amino acids. The junction had 10 bases not matched to a gene; V was cut back by 4 bases and J by 4 bases. In DNA form, the CDR3 reads TGTGCCAGCAGTTCCTTGCGGGACAGGGTATTCTATGGCTACACCTTC. Residues: CASSSLRDRVFYGYTF.

The chain is built from TRBV5-6 and TRBJ2-7, with TRBD1 as a possible D gene (6 bases). The V end lost 3 bases, the J end lost 1 base, and 17 bases lay between the germline ends. This CDR3 is 16 amino acids long. Looked up from germline, CDR1 is SGHDT and CDR2 is YYEEEE. CDR3 residues: CASSSAPVRGSYEQYF. The CDR3 region has the DNA TGTGCCAGCAGCTCGGCCCCAGTCAGGGGTTCCTACGAGCAGTACTTC.

The CDR3 here is CASSPQGVSETQYF. As DNA, the CDR3 is TGTGCCAGCAGCCCCCAGGGTGTTTCGGAGACCCAGTACTTC. This chain uses TRBV7-7 with TRBJ2-5; maybe TRBD1 (5 bases). Between the trimmed V and J ends, which lost 5 bases and 5 bases, there was a span of 15 bases. Germline V gives CDR1 SSHAT, CDR2 FNYEAQ (reference sequence). This CDR3 contains 14 residues.

The V and J genes are TRBV6-5 and TRBJ2-2, with 11 positions matching TRBD2. The germline gives CDR1 MNHEY, CDR2 SVGAGI. The CDR3 has 16 amino acids. With 0 bases clipped from V and 5 bases from J, the junction kept 2 bases outside the gene matches. CDR3 coding DNA: TGTGCCAGCAGTTACTCGACTAGCGGGAATACCGGGGAGCTGTTTTTT. It is translated as CASSYSTSGNTGELFF.

This clone was observed a few times. The CDR3 nucleotides are TGTGCCTGGATGACTAGCGGGGGGGATGAGCAGTTCTTC. The encoded protein is CAWMTSGGDEQFF. The rearrangement uses TRBV30 and TRBJ2-1; 14 bases map to TRBD2. V dropped 4 bases and J dropped 8; count of bases not matched to a gene: 1. The CDR3 spans 13 residues. Germline V gene lookup returns CDR1 GTSNPN and CDR2 SVGIG (reference sequence).

This chain joins TRBV2 and TRBJ2-3, with 10 bases aligning to TRBD2. V was clipped by 7 bases and J by 6 bases; unmatched bases: 7. The CDR3 runs 14 residues. In germline, CDR1 is SNHLY, CDR2 FYNNEI. The CDR3 coding sequence is TGTGCCAGCATCGGACTAGCGGTTAGGGATACGCAGTATTTT. Translated, it gives CASIGLAVRDTQYF.

The chain has TRBV7-2 and TRBJ2-1; TRBD1 aligns across 10 bases. Germline CDR1 and CDR2: SGHTA and FQGNSA. CDR3 size: 14 residues. V was clipped by 7 bases and J by 5 bases; unmatched bases: 5. The CDR3 protein is CASIPGQGNNEQFF. Written as DNA, the CDR3 is TGTGCCAGCATCCCGGGACAGGGGAACAATGAGCAGTTCTTC.

The chain couples TRBV5-4 to TRBJ2-4; 8 bases line up with TRBD1. V was pared by 4 bases and J by 6 bases, with 9 bases of the junction left unmatched. This CDR3 is built from 15 residues. Germline V gene data show CDR1 as SGHNT and CDR2 as YYREEE (reference sequence). DNA of the CDR3: TGTGCCAGCAGCAATGACAGGGGTGACGGAAACATTCAGTACTTC. It is translated as CASSNDRGDGNIQYF.

The chain carries TRBV4-1 and TRBJ2-7, with 7 bases matching TRBD1. CDR1 and CDR2 from the germline V gene are MGHRA and YSYEKL. J lost 3 bases, V lost 4 bases, and 6 bases had no gene match. The CDR3 is 14 residues long. In nucleotides, the CDR3 is TGCGCCAGCAGCCTCGGCCGGGACAGCTACGAGCAGTACTTC. Amino acid sequence: CASSLGRDSYEQYF.

V usage is TRBV9 and J usage is TRBJ1-5; 10 bases line up with TRBD1. J lost 13 bases, V lost 3 bases, and 10 bases had no gene match. This CDR3 is built from 14 residues. CDR1 SGDLS and CDR2 YYNGEE come from the germline V gene. The CDR3 nucleotides are TGTGCCAGCAGCGCTACTGGACAGGGGGATAAACAGCATTTT. Its translation: CASSATGQGDKQHF.

The chain employs TRBV5-4 and TRBJ1-6, with 7 bases lining up with TRBD1. This CDR3 is built from 15 residues. Per the germline V gene, CDR1 is SGHNT and CDR2 is YYREEE (reference sequence). The ends lost 1 base at V and 6 bases at J; junction bases unmatched: 4. The CDR3 is CASSLNQGGNSPLHF. In DNA, the CDR3 is TGTGCCAGCAGCTTGAATCAGGGGGGTAATTCACCCCTCCACTTT. Full variable domain (missing parts from reference TRBV5-4 and TRBJ1-6): ETGVTQSPTHLIKTRGQQVTLRCSSQSGHNTVSWYQQALGQGPQFIFQYYREEENGRGNFPPRFSGLQFPNYSSELNVNALELDDSALYLCASSLNQGGNSPLHFGNGTRLTVT.

The rearrangement joins TRBV2 to TRBJ1-2; TRBD1 might be the D (5 bases). This CDR3 comprises 13 residues. Germline assignment: CDR1 SNHLY and CDR2 FYNNEI. Between the trimmed V and J ends, which lost 3 bases and 8 bases, there was a span of 13 bases. The CDR3 DNA sequence: TGTGCCAGCAGTGAGGGGGAGGTGGGCGGCTACACCTTC. Protein product: CASSEGEVGGYTF. The variable domain in full, completed from reference TRBV2 and TRBJ1-2, reads EPEVTQTPSHQVTQMGQEVILRCVPISNHLYFYWYRQILGQKVEFLVSFYNNEISEKSEIFDDQFSVERPDGSNFTLKIRSTKLEDSAMYFCASSEGEVGGYTFGSGTRLTVV.

The chain combines TRBV14 with TRBJ2-1; 12 bases agree with TRBD2. The CDR3 totals 15 residues. Germline V gene sequence: CDR1 SGHDN, CDR2 FVKESK. The V gene end was trimmed by 4 bases and the J gene end by 5 bases; junction bases not matched to a gene: 3. CDR3 bases: TGTGCCAGCAGCCGCAGACTAGCGGGGGACAATGAGCAGTTCTTC. Its protein is CASSRRLAGDNEQFF.

Notes on this clone: Within the sample, other DNA sequences also encode this same CDR3. The chain employs TRBV27 and TRBJ2-5; TRBD2 matches at 14 bases. The CDR3 covers 17 residues. Germline V gene lookup returns CDR1 MNHEY and CDR2 SMNVEV (reference sequence). The V gene end was trimmed by 6 bases and the J gene end by 5 bases; junction bases not matched to a gene: 11. CDR3 in DNA: TGTGCCAGCAGCCGAGGCACGGGACTAGCGGGGGAGGAGACCCAGTACTTC. Protein product: CASSRGTGLAGEETQYF.

CDR3 DNA sequence: TGTGCCAGCACCTCATCAGCGGGCTACACCTTC. Its translation is CASTSSAGYTF. The chain couples TRBV6-5 to TRBJ1-2; D uncertain. V shed 7 bases and J shed 8 bases, with 11 bases lying between them. Germline CDR1 and CDR2: MNHEY and SVGAGI. The CDR3 sequence is 11 residues long.

This clone was detected once. The chain combines TRBV5-4 with TRBJ2-3, with D possibly being TRBD2 (6 bases). Trimming took 3 bases from V and 1 from J, leaving 15 bases between them. The CDR3 length is 16 residues. Germline V gene sequence: CDR1 SGHNT, CDR2 YYREEE (reference sequence). The CDR3, as DNA: TGTGCCAGCAGCTCATTAGCGGTTTCAGGCACAGATACGCAGTATTTT. Translation gives CASSSLAVSGTDTQYF. The full variable domain, completed using reference TRBV5-4 and TRBJ2-3, is ETGVTQSPTHLIKTRGQQVTLRCSSQSGHNTVSWYQQALGQGPQFIFQYYREEENGRGNFPPRFSGLQFPNYSSELNVNALELDDSALYLCASSSLAVSGTDTQYFGPGTRLTVL.

This chain links TRBV9 with TRBJ2-3, with D uncertain. The germline gives CDR1 SGDLS, CDR2 YYNGEE. The CDR3 totals 13 residues. Trimming took 4 bases from V and 0 from J, leaving 6 bases between them. CDR3 coding DNA: TGTGCCAGCAGCCTTACTAGCACAGATACGCAGTATTTT. This gives the protein CASSLTSTDTQYF.

This clone came up once. The chain uses TRBV9 and TRBJ2-7, with D possibly being TRBD1 (5 bases). Trimming shortened V by 0 bases and J by 7 bases, and 11 bases separated the two germline ends. Germline loops: CDR1 SGDLS, CDR2 YYNGEE. The CDR3 covers 13 residues. The CDR3 here is CASSVELGREQYF. Here the CDR3 DNA reads TGTGCCAGCAGCGTAGAGCTGGGGCGGGAGCAGTACTTC.

The V gene is TRBV5-1, the J gene TRBJ2-7; TRBD2 matches at 7 bases. This CDR3 spans 14 amino acids. Germline V lookup: CDR1 SGHRS, CDR2 YFSETQ. The V segment lost 3 bases and the J segment 5 bases; nucleotides outside the gene matches: 8. The CDR3: CASSSWTRRDEQYF. DNA of the CDR3: TGCGCCAGCAGCTCCTGGACTAGGAGGGACGAGCAGTACTTC.

V gene TRBV27 combines with J gene TRBJ1-5; D remains unclear. V was pared by 2 bases and J by 4 bases, with 6 bases between. The CDR3 contains 13 residues. CDR1 MNHEY and CDR2 SMNVEV come from the germline V gene (reference sequence). CDR3 sequence reads: CASSLQQNQPQHF. The CDR3 nucleotides read TGTGCCAGCAGTTTACAACAGAATCAGCCCCAGCATTTT.

This sequence joins TRBV4-1 and TRBJ2-1; TRBD2 matches at 15 bases. V was pared by 3 bases and J by 2 bases, with 8 bases of the junction left unmatched. The CDR3 sequence is 19 residues long. From germline, CDR1 is MGHRA and CDR2 YSYEKL. The CDR3 DNA sequence: TGCGCCAGCAGCCAGGCTCCGGGACTAGCGGGAGGAGCCTACAATGAGCAGTTCTTC. Translated, it gives CASSQAPGLAGGAYNEQFF.

The chain couples TRBV19 to TRBJ1-1; D remains unclear. Germline V gene sequence: CDR1 LNHDA, CDR2 SQIVND (reference sequence). V lost 7 bases and J 2 bases, leaving 11 bases between the germline ends. This CDR3 is 13 amino acids long. For the CDR3, the DNA is TGTGCCAGTACCCCACAACGCAACACTGAAGCTTTCTTT. It yields the protein CASTPQRNTEAFF.

The genes are TRBV30 and TRBJ2-7, with 9 bases fitting TRBD1. The CDR3 is made up of 15 amino acids. Per germline, CDR1 GTSNPN and CDR2 SVGIG (reference sequence). J lost 4 bases, V lost 2 bases, and 9 bases had no gene match. The CDR3 loop is CAWSSSFGQGYEQYF. In nucleotides, the CDR3 is TGTGCCTGGAGTTCATCGTTCGGACAGGGGTACGAGCAGTACTTC.

The chain links TRBV29-1 to TRBJ2-5, with D perhaps matching TRBD2 (6 bases). CDR3 length: 12 amino acids. Deletions cut 1 base from V and 11 bases from J, with 14 bases between. Germline V gives CDR1 SQVTM, CDR2 ANQGSEA. The CDR3 region is CSVEGELAGQYF. Written as DNA, the CDR3 is TGCAGCGTTGAAGGGGAGTTGGCGGGGCAGTACTTC.

The chain has TRBV6-5 and TRBJ2-1; D gene uncertain. V was pared by 0 bases and J by 0 bases, with 9 bases between. Germline V lookup: CDR1 MNHEY, CDR2 SVGAGI. The CDR3 extends over 16 amino acids. The CDR3 protein is CASSYSLSSSYNEQFF. The CDR3 coding sequence is TGTGCCAGCAGTTACTCGTTAAGTAGCTCCTACAATGAGCAGTTCTTC.

The chain has TRBV7-9 and TRBJ2-1, with 7 bases that match TRBD2. This CDR3 contains 15 residues. Trimming cost V 5 bases and J 10 bases; bases outside gene matches: 14. Germline lookup yields CDR1 SEHNR and CDR2 FQNEAQ (reference sequence). The CDR3 DNA follows: TGTGCCAGCAGCCAACAGCCTAGCTTGCGGGAGGAGCAGTTCTTC. It translates to CASSQQPSLREEQFF.

This clone was seen more than once but under ten times. The genes are TRBV7-7 and TRBJ2-2; D not certain. Deletions cut 1 base from V and 1 base from J, with 7 bases between. Germline V gene data show CDR1 as SSHAT and CDR2 as FNYEAQ (reference sequence). CDR3 length equals 15 residues. Written as DNA, the CDR3 is TGTGCCAGCAGCTTAGAACCGGGGAACACCGGGGAGCTGTTTTTT. It specifies CASSLEPGNTGELFF. The complete variable domain, with remaining parts taken from reference TRBV7-7 and TRBJ2-2, reads GAGVSQSPRYKVTKRGQDVTLRCDPISSHATLYWYQQALGQGPEFLTYFNYEAQPDKSGLPSDRFSAERPEGSISTLTIQRTEQRDSAMYRCASSLEPGNTGELFFGEGSRLTVL.